The entry below describes one T cell receptor (beta chain). The antigen remains undetermined. 60 Vbeta and 13 Jbeta primers were used in PCR. Profiled with immunoSEQ multiplex PCR; TCRdb holds only in-frame clones, not every one. This table has 65,000 or so clones, around four fifths appearing once. The CDR3 has 16 amino acids. CDR1 and CDR2 (germline): MNHNY, SVGAGI (reference sequence). V shed 6 bases and J 6 bases; nucleotides not matched to a gene: 10. This entry belongs to a study of cytomegalovirus exposure and HLA in healthy donors. Study summary: Among roughly 190 million T cells, an earlier analysis found 95 million to 140 million unique TCR beta sequences. Study-wide findings and caveats: An analysis done earlier found most TCR beta V segments productive about 90% or about 30% of the time. Many donors carried some public TCRs, although rarity characterized most TCR sequences. When analyzed later, a missense DCLRE1C variant was found to be linked to TCR beta V- and J-gene trimming.

The sample comprised PBMCs. This sequence originates from a girl between 10 and 17 years old in good health and CMV-seropositive. The chain uses TRBV6-6 and TRBJ2-1, with 11 bases that match TRBD2. The CDR3 DNA reads TGTGCCAGCAGACCCCCCGGGACTAGCGGCTCCAATGAGCAGTTCTTC. This translates into CASRPPGTSGSNEQFF.